The 21 T cell receptor beta chains listed next were all sequenced from one sample in a study of post-analysis software for immune sequencing data. Study-level findings and limits: The study found TRBV5-6, TRBV5-1 and TRBV20-1 among five TRBV segments more frequent in patients than controls.

The antigens for these receptors are not known. Prepared TCR beta cDNA libraries contained unique molecular identifiers. TCRdb called the PCR reads again in MiXCR, with one record for every CDR3 protein. The profile covers 750,000 to 950,000 distinct CDR3 sequences, with 53% appearing a single time and over 4% taken by the ten largest. The sample taken for sequencing was blood. The receptors stem from a girl aged 5 to 17 with multiple sclerosis.

The chain couples TRBV20-1 to TRBJ2-7; D uncertain. CDR3 length: 14 residues. Germline V gene sequence: CDR1 DFQATT, CDR2 SNEGSKA (reference sequence). V dropped 0 bases and J dropped 3 bases, with 12 bases sitting between them. The CDR3 bases are TGCAGTGCTAGAGACGGCAGAGAAATCTACGAGCAGTACTTC. Translating gives CSARDGREIYEQYF.

The chain has TRBV4-1 and TRBJ1-1; no definite D call. Germline V lookup: CDR1 MGHRA, CDR2 YSYEKL. With 8 bases removed from V and 3 bases from J, the gap between germline ends came to 10 bases. This CDR3 comprises 12 residues. Here the CDR3 DNA reads TGCGCCAGCGGTGAGGTCTACACTGAAGCTTTCTTT. It translates to CASGEVYTEAFF.

This clonotype was seen more than once but under ten times. The chain uses TRBV3-1 and TRBJ2-5; D is uncertain. With 4 bases removed from V and 3 bases from J, the gap between germline ends came to 15 bases. CDR1 and CDR2 from the germline V gene are LGHDT and YNNKEL (reference sequence). CDR3 size: 15 residues. CDR3 sequence (DNA): TGTGCCAGCAGCCCTCGGCGTCTGGCAGAAGAGACCCAGTACTTC. As protein: CASSPRRLAEETQYF.

The rearrangement joins TRBV12-3 or TRBV12-4 to TRBJ2-7, with TRBD2 as a possible D gene (6 bases). The CDR3 loop spans 15 amino acids. V was cut by 6 bases and J by 0 bases, with 15 bases left in between. CDR3 protein: CASRGGLMSSYEQYF. The CDR3 bases are TGTGCCAGCAGGGGAGGTTTGATGAGCTCCTACGAGCAGTACTTC.

This chain uses TRBV7-6 with TRBJ1-2, with 7 bases matching TRBD1. Per the germline V gene, CDR1 is SGHVS and CDR2 is FNYEAQ. The ends lost 5 bases at V and 6 bases at J; junction bases unmatched: 15. The CDR3 contains 16 residues. The CDR3 spells CASSPPEQGLIDGYTF. The CDR3, as DNA: TGTGCCAGCAGCCCCCCCGAACAGGGGTTAATTGATGGCTACACCTTC. The whole variable domain, filled in from reference TRBV7-6 and TRBJ1-2, reads GAGVSQSPRYKVTKRGQDVALRCDPISGHVSLYWYRQALGQGPEFLTYFNYEAQQDKSGLPNDRFSAERPEGSISTLTIQRTEQRDSAMYRCASSPPEQGLIDGYTFGSGTRLTVV.

The chain couples TRBV25-1 to TRBJ1-6; D perhaps matches TRBD1 (5 bases). V was trimmed by 6 bases and J by 14 bases, leaving 14 bases between them. This CDR3 contains 12 residues. The germline CDR1 and CDR2 sequences are MGHDK and SYGVNS. The CDR3 protein is CASSRHPGTLHF. The CDR3 DNA is TGTGCCAGCAGCCGGCACCCAGGGACCCTCCACTTT.

Points on this clonotype: One end of the junction varies from germline; a read error may be responsible. V usage is TRBV20-1 and J usage is TRBJ2-4; TRBD2 agrees at 11 bases. Per the germline V gene, CDR1 is DFQATT and CDR2 is SNEGSKA (reference sequence). The CDR3 has 15 amino acids. CDR3 residues: CSTSLAGGPWKEQYF. Written as DNA, the CDR3 is TGCAGTACTAGTTTAGCGGGAGGGCCCTGGAAAGAGCAGTACTTC.

This clonotype was detected a few times. The V gene is TRBV7-3, the J gene TRBJ2-1; TRBD2 agrees at 7 bases. CDR3 size: 14 residues. The trim removed 0 bases at V and 9 bases at J, leaving 5 bases unmatched. CDR1 and CDR2 (germline): SGHTA, FQGTGA. CDR3 coding DNA: TGTGCCAGCAGCTTAACGAGACTAGCTGGTGAGCAGTTCTTC. This sequence encodes CASSLTRLAGEQFF.

This clonotype was counted between two and nine times. This chain connects TRBV6-5 to TRBJ2-7; D perhaps matches TRBD2 (6 bases). The germline V gene encodes CDR1 MNHEY and CDR2 SVGAGI. CDR3 length equals 15 residues. Trimming cost V 6 bases and J 1 base, with 16 bases left between them. This chain's CDR3 is CASRKGTEGSYEQYF. CDR3 DNA sequence: TGTGCCAGCAGGAAAGGGACGGAGGGATCCTACGAGCAGTACTTC.

This rearrangement joins TRBV27 to TRBJ2-7, with D possibly TRBD2 on 6 matching bases. The CDR3 loop spans 14 amino acids. Trimming shortened V by 2 bases and J by 5 bases, and 13 bases separated the two germline ends. Per the germline V gene, CDR1 is MNHEY and CDR2 is SMNVEV (reference sequence). The CDR3 bases are TGTGCCAGCAGTTTAGGAGGGAATAGGAACGAGCAGTACTTC. It codes for CASSLGGNRNEQYF.

This clonotype was picked up a small number of times. A junction boundary mismatches the germline segment, possibly from a read error. The chain has TRBV29-1 and TRBJ2-1; no definite D call. CDR1 is SQVTM, CDR2 ANQGSEA, per germline. There are 15 residues in the CDR3. The CDR3 sequence: CSVEVPWEGYKEQFF. CDR3 nucleotide sequence: TGCAGCGTTGAAGTCCCGTGGGAAGGGTACAAAGAGCAGTTCTTC.

The table lists this clonotype with a few counts. The V and J genes are TRBV20-1 and TRBJ2-4, with a tentative D call TRBD1 (5 bases). Germline lookup yields CDR1 DFQATT and CDR2 SNEGSKA (reference sequence). The germline V and J ends were trimmed by 3 bases and 0 bases, with 12 bases remaining between them. The CDR3 covers 15 residues. The CDR3 DNA reads TGCAGTGCTAGGGGGCTCTATATAGCCAAAAACATTCAGTACTTC. It yields the protein CSARGLYIAKNIQYF.

This clonotype turned up a few times. The V call is TRBV12-3 or TRBV12-4, the J call TRBJ1-5; D is ambiguous. The ends were cut back, 2 bases at V and 2 bases at J, with 13 bases in the middle. This CDR3 spans 16 amino acids. The CDR3 here is CASSLRPGFGNQPQHF. The CDR3 coding sequence is TGTGCCAGCAGTTTACGGCCGGGTTTCGGCAATCAGCCCCAGCATTTT.

This clonotype has just a few counts. The gene calls are TRBV9 and TRBJ1-4; weak D call: TRBD1 (6 bases). CDR1 SGDLS and CDR2 YYNGEE come from the germline V gene. V was trimmed by 2 bases and J by 5 bases, leaving 10 bases between them. This CDR3 is 14 amino acids long. The CDR3 protein is CASSVDSGNEKLFF. As DNA, the CDR3 is TGTGCCAGCAGCGTGGACAGTGGGAATGAAAAACTGTTTTTT.

The chain couples TRBV20-1 to TRBJ2-3; 7 positions match TRBD2. J lost 4 bases, V lost 3 bases, and 7 bases had no gene match. This CDR3 spans 14 amino acids. Per the germline V gene, CDR1 is DFQATT and CDR2 is SNEGSKA (reference sequence). CDR3 sequence (DNA): TGCAGTGCTAGTCGGGGAGGGTTCCCAGATACGCAGTATTTT. It encodes CSASRGGFPDTQYF.

The chain links TRBV29-1 to TRBJ2-1; TRBD1 might be the D (5 bases). The germline CDR1 and CDR2 sequences are SQVTM and ANQGSEA. The germline V and J ends were trimmed by 7 bases and 0 bases, with 13 bases remaining between them. The CDR3 spans 14 residues. The CDR3, as DNA: TGCAGCGCCCCGACAGAGAACTCCTACAATGAGCAGTTCTTC. Translation gives CSAPTENSYNEQFF.

V usage is TRBV12-3 or TRBV12-4 and J usage is TRBJ1-5; D unresolved. The V and J ends lost 2 bases and 6 bases respectively, with 5 bases between them. CDR3 length: 12 residues. The CDR3 nucleotides read TGTGCCAGCAGTTTAAAGACTCAGCCCCAGCATTTT. Protein sequence: CASSLKTQPQHF.

This clonotype turned up a few times. This chain links TRBV6-2 or TRBV6-3 with TRBJ2-7; D may be TRBD2 (6 bases). From germline, CDR1 is MNHEY and CDR2 SVGEGT. CDR3 size: 12 residues. Between the trimmed V and J ends, which lost 6 bases and 3 bases, there was a span of 9 bases. In DNA, the CDR3 is TGTGCCAGCAGGGACTACATCTACGAGCAGTACTTC. Its translation is CASRDYIYEQYF.

This rearrangement joins TRBV10-3 to TRBJ2-1; D is unresolved. Germline CDR1 reads ENHRY; CDR2 reads SYGVKD. Between the trimmed V and J ends, which lost 5 bases and 6 bases, there was a span of 17 bases. The CDR3 spans 15 residues. The CDR3 DNA is TGTGCCATCAGTCCTTCAACGGGCGTATCCAATGAGCAGTTCTTC. It yields the protein CAISPSTGVSNEQFF.

The rearrangement joins TRBV2 to TRBJ1-5; 8 nucleotides match TRBD1. Germline CDR1 SNHLY, CDR2 FYNNEI. Trimming at V came to 4 bases and at J to 3 bases, leaving 5 bases not matched to a gene. The CDR3 runs 15 residues. CDR3 DNA: TGTGCCAGCAGTGCCGACAGGGGACCCAATCAGCCCCAGCATTTT. The encoded protein is CASSADRGPNQPQHF.

Turning to this clonotype: One end of the junction does not line up with germline, which may come from a read error. The rearrangement joins TRBV7-2 to TRBJ2-3; D is possibly TRBD1 (5 bases). Germline loops: CDR1 SGHTA, CDR2 FQGNSA. CDR3 length equals 13 residues. CDR3 bases: TGTGCCAGCAGCTTAACTCCCACAGGTACGCAGTATTTT. Protein product: CASSLTPTGTQYF.